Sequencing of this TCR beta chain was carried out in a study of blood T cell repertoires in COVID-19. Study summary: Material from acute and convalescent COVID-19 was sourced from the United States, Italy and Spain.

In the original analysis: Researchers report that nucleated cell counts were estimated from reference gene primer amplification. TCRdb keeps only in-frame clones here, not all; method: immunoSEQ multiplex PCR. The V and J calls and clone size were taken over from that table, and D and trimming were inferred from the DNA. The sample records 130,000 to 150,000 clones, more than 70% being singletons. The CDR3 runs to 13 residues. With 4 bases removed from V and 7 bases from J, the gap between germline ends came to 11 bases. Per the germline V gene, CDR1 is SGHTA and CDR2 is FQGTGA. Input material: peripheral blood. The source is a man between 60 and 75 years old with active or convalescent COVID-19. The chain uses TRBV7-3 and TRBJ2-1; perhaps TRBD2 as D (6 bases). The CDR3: CASSSGLGNEQFF. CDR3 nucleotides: TGTGCCAGCAGCTCGGGACTGGGGAATGAGCAGTTCTTC.